This TCR beta chain was sequenced during a study of cytomegalovirus exposure and HLA in healthy donors. Study observations and caveats: Reportedly, TCR beta sequences accurately predicted HLA-A and HLA-B alleles in most subjects.

The PCR used 60 Vbeta and 13 Jbeta primers. Data came from immunoSEQ multiplex PCR; TCRdb stores just in-frame clones and leaves some out. The profile shows approximately 91,000 clones, more than 55% of them singletons. To note about this clone: The antigen remains undetermined.

Sequencing used PBMCs. This TCR was sampled from a human donor in good health.

CDR3 amino acids: CASSWSGDQETQYF. For the CDR3, the DNA is TGCGCCAGCAGTTGGTCGGGGGACCAAGAGACCCAGTACTTC. The chain employs TRBV5-1 and TRBJ2-5; D might be TRBD2 (6 bases). With 5 bases removed from V and 0 bases from J, the gap between germline ends came to 11 bases. CDR1 and CDR2 (germline): SGHRS, YFSETQ. The CDR3 runs to 14 residues.